These 30 T cell receptor beta chains were all obtained from the same sample, sequenced in a study of blood T cell repertoires in COVID-19. Measured with immunoSEQ multiplex PCR; TCRdb has only the in-frame clones, and not every one. The sample lists roughly 80,000 clones; roughly 90% were seen once. The sample comprised peripheral blood. These receptors came from a woman older than 75 with active or convalescent COVID-19.

The chain employs TRBV28 and TRBJ1-5; D not resolved. The germline CDR1 and CDR2 sequences are MDHEN and SYDVKM. V lost 2 bases and J lost 4, with 6 bases in between. The CDR3 has 13 residues. CDR3 sequence reads: CASSLTQNQPQHF. The CDR3 DNA is TGTGCCAGCAGTTTAACACAGAATCAGCCCCAGCATTTT.

The chain links TRBV4-3 to TRBJ2-7; TRBD1 might be the D (5 bases). The CDR3 is made up of 16 amino acids. Trimming cost V 4 bases and J 6 bases, with 22 bases left between them. CDR1 and CDR2 from the germline V gene are LGHNA and YSLEER. The CDR3 region is CASSPRTADKASEQYF. As DNA, the CDR3 is TGCGCCAGCAGCCCTAGAACTGCGGACAAGGCGAGCGAGCAGTACTTC.

The chain uses TRBV30 and TRBJ1-2; D gene uncertain. The V gene's germline CDR1 is GTSNPN and CDR2 SVGIG (reference sequence). The CDR3 is made up of 10 amino acids. With 4 bases removed from V and 7 bases from J, the gap between germline ends came to 7 bases. The chain's CDR3 is CAWKQSGYTF. The CDR3 DNA is TGTGCCTGGAAACAGAGTGGCTACACCTTC.

V is TRBV5-1 and J is TRBJ2-2, with D maybe TRBD1 (6 bases). The V and J ends lost 1 base and 3 bases respectively, with 10 bases between them. CDR1 is SGHRS and CDR2 is YFSETQ in the germline V gene. The CDR3 is 15 amino acids. DNA of the CDR3: TGCGCCAGCAGCTTGTCGACAGGTTACACCGGGGAGCTGTTTTTT. It translates to CASSLSTGYTGELFF.

This chain connects TRBV18 to TRBJ1-2; D is unclear. The germline V and J ends were trimmed by 3 bases and 1 base, with 3 bases remaining between them. In germline, CDR1 is KGHSH, CDR2 LQKENI. The CDR3 has 12 residues. The DNA for the CDR3 is TGTGCCAGCTCACCCTATAACTATGGCTACACCTTC. Its protein is CASSPYNYGYTF.

This rearrangement joins TRBV7-8 to TRBJ1-2, with TRBD1 matching over 9 bases. There are 16 residues in the CDR3. Looked up from germline, CDR1 is SGHVS and CDR2 is FQNEAQ. V lost 7 bases to trimming and J lost 1 base; unmatched junction nucleotides: 10. CDR3 protein: CASTPTRDRVNYGYTF. In DNA form, the CDR3 reads TGTGCCAGCACCCCCACCAGGGACAGGGTTAACTATGGCTACACCTTC.

The V and J genes are TRBV18 and TRBJ2-6; 7 bases map to TRBD1. The length of the CDR3 is 15 residues. The V gene's germline CDR1 is KGHSH and CDR2 LQKENI. V gave up 3 bases and J gave up 10 bases; unmatched junction bases: 9. The CDR3 loop reads CASSPLPGQTNVLTF. The CDR3 nucleotides are TGTGCCAGCTCACCTTTACCGGGACAGACAAACGTCCTGACTTTC.

This clone came up once. This chain connects TRBV5-1 to TRBJ1-3, with TRBD1 identical over 8 bases. After removal of 3 bases from V and 2 bases from J, the junction contained 7 bases not matched to a gene. The CDR3 has 16 amino acids. Germline lookup yields CDR1 SGHRS and CDR2 YFSETQ. The CDR3 spells CASSSGTGGTGNTIYF. The CDR3, as DNA: TGCGCCAGCAGCTCCGGGACAGGAGGGACTGGAAACACCATATATTTT. The complete variable domain, with remaining parts taken from reference TRBV5-1 and TRBJ1-3, reads KAGVTQTPRYLIKTRGQQVTLSCSPISGHRSVSWYQQTPGQGLQFLFEYFSETQRNKGNFPGRFSGRQFSNSRSEMNVSTLELGDSALYLCASSSGTGGTGNTIYFGEGSWLTVV.

V and J are TRBV19 and TRBJ1-4; D possibly corresponds to TRBD1 (6 bases). The V end lost 7 bases, the J end lost 7 bases, and 22 bases lay between the germline ends. CDR3 length: 16 residues. CDR1 is LNHDA, CDR2 SQIVND, per germline (reference sequence). This chain's CDR3 is CASKPHRQGLGEKLFF. The CDR3 DNA sequence: TGTGCCAGTAAACCGCATCGGCAGGGGCTTGGTGAAAAACTGTTTTTT.

Here the CDR3 reads CASSQGRGLAVYEQYF. The CDR3 coding sequence is TGCGCCAGCAGCCAAGGCCGGGGACTAGCGGTGTACGAGCAGTACTTC. This chain links TRBV4-1 with TRBJ2-7; TRBD2 matches at 11 bases. Germline assignment: CDR1 MGHRA and CDR2 YSYEKL. With 1 base clipped from V and 4 bases from J, the junction kept 6 bases outside the gene matches. There are 16 residues in the CDR3.

The chain joins TRBV9 to TRBJ1-1; D might be TRBD1 (6 bases). The germline V gene has CDR1 SGDLS and CDR2 YYNGEE. The CDR3 covers 14 residues. V lost 3 bases and J lost 1, with 10 bases in between. CDR3 residues: CASSGTGPNTEAFF. DNA of the CDR3: TGTGCCAGCAGCGGAACAGGGCCGAACACTGAAGCTTTCTTT. Combining the CDR3 with reference TRBV9 and TRBJ1-1 gives the whole variable domain DSGVTQTPKHLITATGQRVTLRCSPRSGDLSVYWYQQSLDQGLQFLIQYYNGEERAKGNILERFSAQQFPDLHSELNLSSLELGDSALYFCASSGTGPNTEAFFGQGTRLTVV.

CDR3 DNA sequence: TGTGCCAGCAGCGACGGGGACAGGGGCACTGAAGCTTTCTTT. Amino acid sequence: CASSDGDRGTEAFF. J is TRBJ1-1 and V is TRBV9; 10 bases match TRBD1. CDR1 SGDLS and CDR2 YYNGEE come from the germline V gene. The V gene end was trimmed by 3 bases and the J gene end by 4 bases; junction bases not matched to a gene: 3. This CDR3 contains 14 residues. Filled out from reference TRBV9 and TRBJ1-1, the complete variable domain reads DSGVTQTPKHLITATGQRVTLRCSPRSGDLSVYWYQQSLDQGLQFLIQYYNGEERAKGNILERFSAQQFPDLHSELNLSSLELGDSALYFCASSDGDRGTEAFFGQGTRLTVV.

The J gene is TRBJ2-3, the V gene TRBV15, with D maybe TRBD1 (5 bases). The germline gives CDR1 LNHNV, CDR2 YYDKDF (reference sequence). The V gene lost 0 bases and the J gene lost 2 bases, with 6 bases spanning the gap. The CDR3 covers 14 residues. As DNA, the CDR3 is TGTGCCACCAGCAGAGAAGGGGACACAGATACGCAGTATTTT. Translated: CATSREGDTDTQYF.

This chain joins TRBV7-8 and TRBJ1-5, with D maybe TRBD1 (6 bases). Per germline, CDR1 SGHVS and CDR2 FQNEAQ. This CDR3 is built from 17 residues. Trimming left V 1 base short and J 4 bases short, with 17 bases between. CDR3 nucleotide sequence: TGTGCCAGCAGCTTAGTGTCGGCAGGGGCCCAAAATCAGCCCCAGCATTTT. As protein: CASSLVSAGAQNQPQHF.

The CDR3 sequence is CASTPFRSPRDRVASNTEAFF. Here the CDR3 DNA reads TGTGCCAGTACCCCCTTCAGGTCCCCGCGGGACAGGGTTGCATCGAACACTGAAGCTTTCTTT. V gene TRBV19 combines with J gene TRBJ1-1, with 9 bases matching TRBD1. The CDR3 length is 21 residues. CDR1 and CDR2 (germline): LNHDA, SQIVND (reference sequence). J lost 1 base, V lost 7 bases, and 25 bases had no gene match.

The genes are TRBV19 and TRBJ1-2; 10 nucleotides match TRBD1. The CDR3 is 16 residues long. V trimming: 0 bases; J trimming: 3 bases; junction bases outside the gene matches: 4. CDR1 and CDR2 (germline): LNHDA, SQIVND (reference sequence). In DNA form, the CDR3 reads TGTGCCAGTAGTATAGACCGGGACAGGGGATACTATGGCTACACCTTC. It translates to CASSIDRDRGYYGYTF.

The V call is TRBV6-1, the J call TRBJ2-2; D might be TRBD1 (6 bases). CDR3 size: 16 residues. Germline V gene data show CDR1 as MNHNS and CDR2 as SASEGT. The V and J ends lost 0 bases and 1 base respectively, with 9 bases between them. The DNA of the CDR3 is TGTGCCAGCAGTGAAGCGGGGGCAGGGAACACCGGGGAGCTGTTTTTT. Its protein is CASSEAGAGNTGELFF.

The chain is built from TRBV7-8 and TRBJ1-2; 7 bases are a match to TRBD1. CDR3 length equals 14 residues. CDR1 and CDR2 from the germline V gene are SGHVS and FQNEAQ. J was trimmed by 5 bases and V by 4 bases; bases with no gene match: 7. The CDR3 here is CASSSGQETYGYTF. CDR3 DNA sequence: TGTGCCAGCAGCTCTGGACAGGAGACTTATGGCTACACCTTC.

CDR3 in DNA: TGTGCCAGCAGTTACGGCTGGTTCCAGTACTTC. Amino acids: CASSYGWFQYF. The chain is built from TRBV6-5 and TRBJ2-7; D not certain. Germline CDR1 MNHEY, CDR2 SVGAGI. This CDR3 has 11 residues. Trimming pared 2 bases from V and 10 bases from J, leaving 9 bases between.

The rearrangement uses TRBV5-1 and TRBJ2-7; the D is unclear. The CDR3 has 14 amino acids. Germline values: CDR1 SGHRS, CDR2 YFSETQ. With 0 bases removed from V and 2 bases from J, the gap between germline ends came to 9 bases. CDR3 DNA: TGCGCCAGCAGCTTGGGGGTAGCACCCTACGAGCAGTACTTC. It translates to CASSLGVAPYEQYF.

This chain links TRBV6-5 with TRBJ2-1, with 8 bases matching TRBD1. V gave up 6 bases and J gave up 1 base; unmatched junction bases: 5. This CDR3 has 15 amino acids. Germline CDR1 and CDR2: MNHEY and SVGAGI. DNA for the CDR3: TGTGCCAGCAGAGACGACAGGGGTTCCTACAATGAGCAGTTCTTC. Protein: CASRDDRGSYNEQFF.

This clone turned up a few times. This chain joins TRBV6-2 or TRBV6-3 and TRBJ2-2, with 14 bases identical to TRBD2. The CDR3 is 16 amino acids. V trimming: 5 bases; J trimming: 5 bases; junction bases outside the gene matches: 4. The germline V gene has CDR1 MNHEY and CDR2 SVGEGT. CDR3 amino acids: CASSRRLAGGTGELFF. For the CDR3, the DNA is TGTGCCAGCAGTAGACGACTAGCGGGGGGGACCGGGGAGCTGTTTTTT.

The genes are TRBV7-9 and TRBJ2-5; 7 bases align to TRBD1. The V segment lost 4 bases and the J segment 1 base; nucleotides outside the gene matches: 3. Looked up from germline, CDR1 is SEHNR and CDR2 is FQNEAQ (reference sequence). The CDR3 is made up of 14 amino acids. The CDR3 bases are TGTGCCAGCAGCTCCCGGGACAGCCAAGAGACCCAGTACTTC. It is translated as CASSSRDSQETQYF.

The chain couples TRBV6-2 or TRBV6-3 to TRBJ2-7, with D possibly being TRBD1 (6 bases). CDR1 and CDR2 from the germline V gene are MNHEY and SVGEGT. Trimming took off 0 bases at V and 0 bases at J, with 6 bases between the two ends. The CDR3 runs 14 residues. The CDR3 loop reads CASSYSGGSYEQYF. Here the CDR3 DNA reads TGTGCCAGCAGTTACTCAGGGGGCTCCTACGAGCAGTACTTC.

This clone occurred once. The chain carries TRBV19 and TRBJ1-2; 7 nucleotides agree with TRBD1. The V gene end was trimmed by 9 bases and the J gene end by 7 bases; junction bases not matched to a gene: 8. CDR3 size: 12 residues. Per germline, CDR1 LNHDA and CDR2 SQIVND (reference sequence). CDR3 coding DNA: TGTGCCAGCTATGACAGGGCCACTGGCTACACCTTC. This gives the protein CASYDRATGYTF.

The CDR3 protein is CASSLPGFTEAFF. The CDR3 DNA follows: TGTGCCAGCAGTTTACCAGGGTTCACTGAAGCTTTCTTT. The rearrangement links TRBV6-2 or TRBV6-3 to TRBJ1-1, with D possibly TRBD1 on 5 matching bases. Germline CDR1 MNHEY, CDR2 SVGEGT. V lost 4 bases and J lost 4, with 10 bases in between. The CDR3 sequence is 13 residues long.

The DNA for the CDR3 is TGTGCCAGCAGCTCTCGGGGAGACGGGAAGGTTCGGGACACTGAAGCTTTCTTT. The encoded protein is CASSSRGDGKVRDTEAFF. The gene calls are TRBV7-9 and TRBJ1-1; D is unclear. Trimming removed 4 bases from V and 3 bases from J, with 24 bases in between. This CDR3 spans 18 amino acids. The germline V gene has CDR1 SEHNR and CDR2 FQNEAQ (reference sequence).

This rearrangement joins TRBV15 to TRBJ1-2; 11 bases match TRBD1. Germline V CDR1 and CDR2: LNHNV, YYDKDF (reference sequence). The CDR3 length is 16 residues. The junction had 9 bases not matched to a gene; V was cut back by 3 bases and J by 6 bases. Here the CDR3 DNA reads TGTGCCACCAGCAGCGGGACAGGGGGGACCTGGAATGGCTACACCTTC. Amino acid sequence: CATSSGTGGTWNGYTF. Supplemented by reference TRBV15 and TRBJ1-2, the full variable domain reads DAMVIQNPRYQVTQFGKPVTLSCSQTLNHNVMYWYQQKSSQAPKLLFHYYDKDFNNEADTPDNFQSRRPNTSFCFLDIRSPGLGDTAMYLCATSSGTGGTWNGYTFGSGTRLTVV.

The genes are TRBV18 and TRBJ2-5; 8 nucleotides agree with TRBD1. With V trimmed by 6 bases and J by 5 bases, 11 bases remained unmatched. Germline CDR1 is KGHSH and CDR2 is LQKENI. The CDR3 covers 15 residues. The CDR3: CASSPRQGQGETQYF. The CDR3 nucleotides read TGTGCCAGCTCGCCCCGACAGGGGCAAGGCGAGACCCAGTACTTC.

A single count supports this clone. CDR3 residues: CASSVDRTQGETQYF. The CDR3 nucleotides read TGTGCCAGCAGCGTAGATCGGACTCAAGGGGAGACCCAGTACTTC. This rearrangement joins TRBV9 to TRBJ2-5, with a tentative D call TRBD2 (5 bases). Germline CDR1 reads SGDLS; CDR2 reads YYNGEE. There are 15 residues in the CDR3. V was clipped by 0 bases and J by 5 bases, with 14 bases between them.